A single sample gave rise to the 23 T cell receptor beta chains below, sequenced in a study of kidney transplant recipient with SARS-CoV-2 infection. TCRdb independently ran MiXCR on the reads; one entry per CDR3 protein. Of under 300,000 distinct CDR3 sequences listed, roughly 26% were seen once; the top ten hold under 7.5%. This specimen was a blood sample, taken at baseline and around day 120 from a kidney transplant recipient. The receptors stem from a male patient aged 30 to 40 who had COVID-19 and was a kidney transplant recipient. Some T cells here may be from the graft donor.

With regard to this clonotype: A much bigger clone sits one base away, suggesting this may be a read error. The chain links TRBV9 to TRBJ2-7, with 8 positions matching TRBD2. In germline, CDR1 is SGDLS, CDR2 YYNGEE. The CDR3 extends over 16 amino acids. The CDR3 region has the DNA TGTGCCAGCAGCGTAGAGGGGACTAGACCTCTCTACGAGCATTACTTC. Amino acids: CASSVEGTRPLYEHYF.

Of note for this clonotype: A much larger clone sits a single nucleotide away, making a read error possible. The chain links TRBV4-1 to TRBJ1-5; D not resolved. Looked up from germline, CDR1 is MGHRA and CDR2 is YSYEKL. There are 13 residues in the CDR3. This chain's CDR3 is CASSQVERQPRHF. The DNA of the CDR3 is TGCGCCAGCAGCCAAGTGGAGCGGCAGCCCCGGCATTTT.

For this clonotype: A far larger clone is off by one base, so a read error is likely. J is TRBJ2-4 and V is TRBV4-1, with 7 nucleotides matching TRBD1. TRBJ2-3 explains the end of the DNA better; the J call may be wrong. Germline CDR1 is MGHRA and CDR2 is YSYEKL. The CDR3 runs to 15 residues. CDR3 protein: CASSPRVGGPGTQYF. CDR3 nucleotide sequence: TGCGCCAGCAGCCCCCGGGTAGGGGGCCCAGGTACGCAGTATTTT.

In its sample, this clonotype was seen many times. The rearrangement links TRBV7-7 to TRBJ1-2; D is uncertain. Trimming shortened V by 5 bases and J by 4 bases, and 23 bases separated the two germline ends. CDR1 and CDR2 from the germline V gene are SSHAT and FNYEAQ (reference sequence). CDR3 size: 17 residues. DNA for the CDR3: TGTGCCAGCAGCCGTACGAATAAGTGCCGAAAGACCTATGGCTACACCTTC. Translation gives CASSRTNKCRKTYGYTF.

This clonotype was recorded at least ten times. The chain links TRBV6-6 to TRBJ1-5; D perhaps matches TRBD1 (5 bases). The CDR3 is made up of 14 amino acids. Trimming pared 2 bases from V and 5 bases from J, leaving 10 bases between. The germline gives CDR1 MNHNY, CDR2 SVGAGI (reference sequence). CDR3 coding DNA: TGTGCCAGCAGTTACCCCGGGACGGATCAGCCCCAGCATTTT. Its translation is CASSYPGTDQPQHF.

Concerning this clonotype: Just one base apart from a much larger clone, this may be a read error. The CDR3 sequence is CASSLGGAHYEQHF. The CDR3 region has the DNA TGTGCCAGCAGCTTGGGAGGTGCTCACTACGAGCAGCACTTC. This chain joins TRBV5-8 and TRBJ2-7; no definite D call. CDR3 length: 14 amino acids. Germline-derived CDR1 and CDR2 are SGHTS and YDEGEE.

Regarding this clonotype: A clone one base away is much larger, so this may be a read error. The chain employs TRBV10-3 and TRBJ2-7; D is perhaps TRBD1 (6 bases). CDR1 and CDR2 (germline): ENHRY, SYGVKD. The CDR3 has 13 amino acids. The CDR3 bases are TGTGCCATCAGTGAGTCCAGGGGCTACGAGCAGTGCTTC. This gives the protein CAISESRGYEQCF.

This clonotype was counted many times. The V gene is TRBV12-3 or TRBV12-4, the J gene TRBJ1-2, with a weak D call TRBD1 (5 bases). V was pared by 7 bases and J by 2 bases, with 14 bases between. There are 14 residues in the CDR3. The CDR3 nucleotides are TGTGCCAGCATCAAGGGGCAGGAGAACTATGGCTACACCTTC. As protein: CASIKGQENYGYTF.

The rearrangement uses TRBV7-7 and TRBJ1-2, with D unresolved. CDR1 is SSHAT, CDR2 FNYEAQ, per germline (reference sequence). V shed 5 bases and J shed 4 bases, with 23 bases lying between them. The CDR3 is 17 residues long. CDR3 sequence (DNA): TGTGCCAGCAGCGGCGGTTATAAGTGCCGAAAGACCTATGGCTACACCTTC. Amino acids: CASSGGYKCRKTYGYTF.

The rearrangement uses TRBV7-2 and TRBJ2-1, with 10 bases lining up with TRBD1. The germline CDR1 and CDR2 sequences are SGHTA and FQGNSA. V gave up 6 bases and J gave up 5 bases; unmatched junction bases: 1. This CDR3 is 13 amino acids long. CDR3 nucleotide sequence: TGTGCCAGCAGGACAGGGGGCCACAATGAGCAGTTCTTC. Translating it yields CASRTGGHNEQFF.

In its sample, this clonotype was seen a few times. Germline and junction disagree at one end, which may indicate a read error. The chain couples TRBV11-3 to TRBJ1-2; D call uncertain. Germline CDR1 SGHNT, CDR2 YENEEA. This CDR3 has 17 amino acids. The CDR3 spells CVSSPSYDLGKTYGYTF. In DNA form, the CDR3 reads TGTGTCAGCAGCCCAAGTTACGATCTCGGAAAGACCTATGGCTACACCTTC.

This chain links TRBV30 with TRBJ2-5; 8 bases are a match to TRBD1. The germline CDR1 and CDR2 sequences are GTSNPN and SVGIG (reference sequence). The V and J ends lost 0 bases and 3 bases, in that order; junction bases with no gene match: 6. The CDR3 loop spans 15 amino acids. CDR3 DNA sequence: TGTGCCTGGAGTGTAGTTAGGGACAGGAAAGAGACCCAGTACTTC. This translates into CAWSVVRDRKETQYF.

This clonotype has a handful of counts. The chain is built from TRBV6-9 and TRBJ1-2; D uncertain. Germline values: CDR1 MNHGY, CDR2 SVAAGI. V was clipped by 4 bases and J by 4 bases, with 22 bases between them. The CDR3 extends over 17 amino acids. Written as DNA, the CDR3 is TGTGCCAGCAGTTTCTGTGTGCCTTACGGAAAGACCTATGGCTACACCTTC. Its protein is CASSFCVPYGKTYGYTF.

Many counts were recorded for this clonotype. This chain links TRBV5-1 with TRBJ2-2; 12 positions match TRBD2. This CDR3 has 17 amino acids. Germline trimming cut 4 bases from V and 0 bases from J; bases unmatched to any gene: 4. Germline assignment: CDR1 SGHRS and CDR2 YFSETQ. This CDR3 is CASSRGLAGSNTGELFF. The DNA for the CDR3 is TGCGCCAGCAGCCGAGGACTAGCGGGGTCGAACACCGGGGAGCTGTTTTTT.

About this clonotype: Just one base apart from a much larger clone, this may be a read error. The chain combines TRBV9 with TRBJ2-3; TRBD2 aligns across 10 bases. The J call could be wrong; TRBJ2-5 is a better fit for the DNA end. The CDR3 is 17 residues long. Germline V CDR1 and CDR2: SGDLS, YYNGEE. The CDR3 DNA sequence: TGTGCCAGCGGCGTAGGGGCTAGCGGGAGTGGCGGGGAGACCCAGTACTTC. It specifies CASGVGASGSGGETQYF.

This clonotype was seen at least ten times. The chain recombines TRBV29-1 with TRBJ2-6; D unclear. Trimming took 4 bases from V and 0 from J, leaving 13 bases between them. CDR1 SQVTM and CDR2 ANQGSEA come from the germline V gene. The CDR3 is 16 amino acids. CDR3 sequence: CSVGIYWGSGANVLTF. The CDR3 DNA reads TGCAGCGTTGGTATCTACTGGGGCTCTGGGGCCAACGTCCTGACTTTC.

The genes are TRBV5-6 and TRBJ2-1; TRBD2 agrees at 8 bases. CDR1 and CDR2 from the germline V gene are SGHDT and YYEEEE. The CDR3 runs 14 residues. V lost 2 bases to trimming and J lost 9 bases; unmatched junction nucleotides: 7. The CDR3 is CASSLRGGDGEQFF. CDR3 coding DNA: TGTGCCAGCAGCTTACGGGGGGGAGATGGTGAGCAGTTCTTC.

As concerns this clonotype: A read error may be the cause here, since a much bigger clone is one base away. The chain joins TRBV6-5 to TRBJ2-6; 8 bases map to TRBD1. This CDR3 is built from 18 residues. Germline V gene lookup returns CDR1 MNHEY and CDR2 SVGAGI. Trimming at V came to 8 bases and at J to 5 bases, leaving 17 bases not matched to a gene. The CDR3 protein is CASGSLGQGRFRANVLTF. The CDR3 nucleotides read TGTGCCAGCGGCTCCCTCGGACAGGGCCGGTTTAGGGCCAACGTCCTGACTTTC.

This clonotype was counted at least ten times. The V gene is TRBV4-3, the J gene TRBJ1-2; TRBD1 aligns across 10 bases. From germline, CDR1 is LGHNA and CDR2 YSLEER. The ends lost 4 bases at V and 6 bases at J; junction bases unmatched: 5. This CDR3 spans 14 amino acids. The CDR3 DNA sequence: TGCGCCAGCAGCCGGTACGGACAGGGGGATGGCTACACCTTC. This gives the protein CASSRYGQGDGYTF.

The sample holds one count of this clonotype. Just one base apart from a much larger clone, this may be a read error. The chain has TRBV10-1 and TRBJ1-2; TRBD1 is a possible D gene (6 bases). The CDR3 runs 14 residues. Trimming shortened V by 8 bases and J by 4 bases, and 17 bases separated the two germline ends. Germline V gives CDR1 WNHNN, CDR2 SYGVQD (reference sequence). CDR3 DNA sequence: TGCGCCAGCTCCGAAAAAGGGGGAGTCTATGGCTACACCTTC. Translation gives CASSEKGGVYGYTF.

The sample holds many counts of this clonotype. The chain recombines TRBV5-5 with TRBJ2-7; D could derive from TRBD1 or TRBD2 (5 bases each). This CDR3 is built from 13 residues. Germline-derived CDR1 and CDR2 are SGHKS and YYEKEE (reference sequence). Between the trimmed V and J ends, which lost 2 bases and 1 base, there was a span of 7 bases. CDR3 DNA: TGTGCCAGCAGCTTCGGGGCATCCTACGAGCAGTACTTC. This translates into CASSFGASYEQYF.

A word on this clonotype: This may come from a read error, since a much larger clone is one base off. The chain combines TRBV6-2 or TRBV6-3 with TRBJ1-2; 8 bases fit TRBD1. Germline V CDR1 and CDR2: MNHEY, SVGEGT. CDR3 length: 13 residues. In DNA form, the CDR3 reads TGTGCCGGCAGGACGGACAGGGAATATGGCTACACCTTC. Translation: CAGRTDREYGYTF.

Many counts were recorded for this clonotype. V usage is TRBV20-1 and J usage is TRBJ2-7; TRBD2 matches 8 bases. The ends lost 0 bases at V and 4 bases at J; junction bases unmatched: 5. The CDR3 spans 14 residues. Germline V CDR1 and CDR2: DFQATT, SNEGSKA (reference sequence). The CDR3 here is CSARELAAIYEQYF. The DNA for the CDR3 is TGCAGTGCTAGAGAACTAGCGGCCATTTACGAGCAGTACTTC.